Each of the 10 T cell receptor beta chains below was sequenced from the same sample in a study of identical twins. TCRdb re-analysed the 5' RACE reads in MiXCR, keeping a single row per CDR3 protein. The data hold about 530,000 distinct CDR3 sequences, with approximately 20% observed a single time. The same sample was also studied in work on yellow fever vaccine responses in identical twins.

The sample comprised CD4+ T cells sorted from blood. The receptors shown here come from a young woman in good health.

Many counts were recorded for this clonotype. A junction boundary mismatches the germline segment, possibly from a read error. The chain couples TRBV3-1 to TRBJ1-1; TRBD1 aligns across 7 bases. Germline V lookup: CDR1 LGHDT, CDR2 YNNKEL (reference sequence). This CDR3 is built from 14 residues. The CDR3 DNA reads TGCGCCAGCAGCCAAGGGACAGTGAACACTGAAGCTTTCTTT. Its translation: CASSQGTVNTEAFF.

This clonotype appeared a few times. The chain combines TRBV11-2 with TRBJ1-2; perhaps TRBD1 as D (5 bases). With 5 bases removed from V and 6 bases from J, the gap between germline ends came to 19 bases. Germline V lookup: CDR1 SGHAT, CDR2 FQNNGV. The CDR3 is 15 residues long. The CDR3: CASSTLRVVGHGYTF. The DNA for the CDR3 is TGTGCCAGCAGCACACTCAGGGTAGTCGGCCATGGCTACACCTTC.

This CDR3 is CASSYSWLAGEKDTDTQYF. The CDR3, as DNA: TGTGCCAGCAGTTACTCATGGCTAGCGGGGGAAAAAGACACAGATACGCAGTATTTT. The chain combines TRBV6-5 with TRBJ2-3; 10 bases fit TRBD2. The CDR3 covers 19 residues. J was trimmed by 2 bases and V by 0 bases; bases with no gene match: 11. Germline loops: CDR1 MNHEY, CDR2 SVGAGI.

The sample holds many counts of this clonotype. V is TRBV7-2 and J is TRBJ2-3; D perhaps matches TRBD2 (5 bases). Trimming removed 2 bases at V and 5 bases at J, with 11 bases between. The CDR3 has 14 residues. CDR1 and CDR2 from the germline V gene are SGHTA and FQGNSA. The CDR3 spells CASSLRRDRDTQYF. CDR3 DNA: TGTGCCAGCAGCTTACGACGGGATAGAGATACGCAGTATTTT.

A few counts support this clonotype. The chain employs TRBV11-2 and TRBJ2-5; tentatively, D is TRBD2 (6 bases). V was pared by 0 bases and J by 1 base, with 15 bases between. This CDR3 has 17 residues. Germline loops: CDR1 SGHAT, CDR2 FQNNGV. The DNA of the CDR3 is TGTGCCAGCAGCTTAGACTTGGTCGGGGGAATCCAAGAGACCCAGTACTTC. This codes for CASSLDLVGGIQETQYF. The full variable domain, rest sourced from reference TRBV11-2 and TRBJ2-5, is EAGVAQSPRYKIIEKRQSVAFWCNPISGHATLYWYQQILGQGPKLLIQFQNNGVVDDSQLPKDRFSAERLKGVDSTLKIQPAKLEDSAVYLCASSLDLVGGIQETQYFGPGTRLLVL.

The CDR3 bases are TGTGCCAGCAGTCGAGCCAGACAGGGAGGGGCCATGAACACTGAAGCTTTCTTT. This sequence encodes CASSRARQGGAMNTEAFF. The chain links TRBV28 to TRBJ1-1, with 7 bases matching TRBD1. The germline gives CDR1 MDHEN, CDR2 SYDVKM. The junction had 15 bases not matched to a gene; V was cut back by 5 bases and J by 0 bases. CDR3 length: 18 amino acids. The full variable domain, in which reference TRBV28 and TRBJ1-1 provide the parts outside the CDR3, is DVKVTQSSRYLVKRTGEKVFLECVQDMDHENMFWYRQDPGLGLRLIYFSYDVKMKEKGDIPEGYSVSREKKERFSLILESASTNQTSMYLCASSRARQGGAMNTEAFFGQGTRLTVV.

This clonotype has ten or more counts. The rearrangement joins TRBV24-1 to TRBJ2-1; TRBD2 matches 14 bases. This CDR3 has 16 amino acids. Per the germline V gene, CDR1 is KGHDR and CDR2 is SFDVKD. The trim removed 3 bases at V and 7 bases at J, leaving 4 bases unmatched. The CDR3 DNA sequence: TGTGCCACCAGTGATCCCGGACTAGCGGGAGGTAATGAGCAGTTCTTC. Translated: CATSDPGLAGGNEQFF.

V and J are TRBV9 and TRBJ1-1; D is perhaps TRBD1 (5 bases). Germline V gene data show CDR1 as SGDLS and CDR2 as YYNGEE. V dropped 0 bases and J dropped 2 bases, with 17 bases sitting between them. The CDR3 totals 17 residues. The DNA for the CDR3 is TGTGCCAGCAGCGTAGCTCTCGGCACAGGAGGTAACACTGAAGCTTTCTTT. This codes for CASSVALGTGGNTEAFF.

Many counts were recorded for this clonotype. This chain links TRBV5-1 with TRBJ2-2; D is uncertain. The CDR3 has 13 residues. Trimming took off 4 bases at V and 1 base at J, with 5 bases between the two ends. In germline, CDR1 is SGHRS, CDR2 YFSETQ. Here the CDR3 DNA reads TGCGCCAGCAGCCCGGGGAACACCGGGGAGCTGTTTTTT. Encoded protein: CASSPGNTGELFF.

This chain connects TRBV14 to TRBJ2-1, with 7 positions matching TRBD1. Germline lookup yields CDR1 SGHDN and CDR2 FVKESK. V gave up 1 base and J gave up 10 bases; unmatched junction bases: 10. This CDR3 region has 15 residues. CDR3: CASSQGTGISHEQFF. Here the CDR3 DNA reads TGTGCCAGCAGCCAAGGGACAGGCATCAGCCACGAGCAGTTCTTC.